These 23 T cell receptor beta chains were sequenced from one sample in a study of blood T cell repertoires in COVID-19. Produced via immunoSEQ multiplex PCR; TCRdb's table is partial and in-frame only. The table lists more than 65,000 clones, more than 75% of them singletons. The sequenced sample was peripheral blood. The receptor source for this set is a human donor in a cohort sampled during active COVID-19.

The chain's CDR3 is CTSSQDGAEETQYF. The CDR3 nucleotides read TGCACCAGCAGCCAAGATGGGGCGGAAGAGACCCAGTACTTC. The chain carries TRBV1 and TRBJ2-5; the D call in the table, TRBD1, was not verified against the DNA. TRBV1 is tagged as a pseudogene. This CDR3 has 14 residues.

The CDR3 sequence: CASSLGHQNTEAFF. CDR3 nucleotides: TGTGCCAGCAGCTTGGGACACCAGAACACTGAAGCTTTCTTT. The J gene is TRBJ1-1, the V gene TRBV7-2; possibly TRBD1 for D (6 bases). The V gene lost 3 bases and the J gene lost 1 base, with 9 bases spanning the gap. Looked up from germline, CDR1 is SGHTA and CDR2 is FQGNSA. CDR3 size: 14 residues.

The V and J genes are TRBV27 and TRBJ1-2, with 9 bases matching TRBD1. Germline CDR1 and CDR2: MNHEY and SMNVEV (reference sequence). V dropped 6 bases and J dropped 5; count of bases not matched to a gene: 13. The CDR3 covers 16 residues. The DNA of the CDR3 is TGTGCCAGCAGACCGGGACAGGGTAGTAAAGGGTATGGCTACACCTTC. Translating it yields CASRPGQGSKGYGYTF.

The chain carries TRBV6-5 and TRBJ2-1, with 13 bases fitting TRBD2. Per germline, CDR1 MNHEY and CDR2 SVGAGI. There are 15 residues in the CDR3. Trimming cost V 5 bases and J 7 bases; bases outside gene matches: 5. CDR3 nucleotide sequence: TGTGCCAGCAGTCAAACTAGCGGGGGGGCGAATGAGCAGTTCTTC. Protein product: CASSQTSGGANEQFF.

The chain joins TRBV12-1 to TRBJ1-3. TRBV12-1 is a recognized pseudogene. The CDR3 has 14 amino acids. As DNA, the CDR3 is TGTGCCAGCAGATTGCCTATCCGGGGAAACACCATATATTTT. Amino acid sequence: CASRLPIRGNTIYF.

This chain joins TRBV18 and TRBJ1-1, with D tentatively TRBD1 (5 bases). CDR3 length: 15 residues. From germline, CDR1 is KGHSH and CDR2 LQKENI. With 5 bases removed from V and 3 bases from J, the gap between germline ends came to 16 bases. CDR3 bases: TGTGCCAGCTCATTGACGAATTCGGGGGACACTGAAGCTTTCTTT. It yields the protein CASSLTNSGDTEAFF.

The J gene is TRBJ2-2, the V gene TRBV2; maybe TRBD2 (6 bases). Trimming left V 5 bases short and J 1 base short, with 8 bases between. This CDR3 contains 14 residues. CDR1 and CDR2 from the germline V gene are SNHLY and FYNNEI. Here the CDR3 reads CASSNGGNTGELFF. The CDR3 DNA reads TGTGCCAGCAGTAACGGGGGGAACACCGGGGAGCTGTTTTTT.

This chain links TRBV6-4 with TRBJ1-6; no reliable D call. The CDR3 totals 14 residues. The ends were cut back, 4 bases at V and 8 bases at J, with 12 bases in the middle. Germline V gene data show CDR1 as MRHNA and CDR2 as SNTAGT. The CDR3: CASSVSNGDSPLHF. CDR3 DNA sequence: TGTGCCAGCAGTGTTTCGAATGGAGATTCACCCCTCCACTTT.

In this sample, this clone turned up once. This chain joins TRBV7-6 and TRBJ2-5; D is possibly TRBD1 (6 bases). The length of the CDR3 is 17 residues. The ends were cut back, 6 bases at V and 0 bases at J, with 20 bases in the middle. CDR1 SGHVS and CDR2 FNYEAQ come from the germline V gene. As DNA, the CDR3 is TGTGCCAGCAGACGGGACACGGTGATCCACTACCAAGAGACCCAGTACTTC. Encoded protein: CASRRDTVIHYQETQYF.

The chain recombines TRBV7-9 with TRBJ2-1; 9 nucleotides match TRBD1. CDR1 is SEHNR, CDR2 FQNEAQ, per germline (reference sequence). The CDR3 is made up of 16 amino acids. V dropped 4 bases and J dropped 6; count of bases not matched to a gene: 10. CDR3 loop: CASSSSGTGPANEQFF. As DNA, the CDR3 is TGTGCCAGCAGCTCCTCCGGGACAGGGCCGGCCAATGAGCAGTTCTTC.

The CDR3 DNA reads TGTGCCAGCAGCCCTGATGGAGGGAAATCCTCACCCCTCCACTTT. This encodes CASSPDGGKSSPLHF. V usage is TRBV3-1 (or the pseudogene TRBV3-2) and J usage is TRBJ1-6; D remains unclear. The V gene lost 4 bases and the J gene lost 10 bases, with 17 bases spanning the gap. Germline V gene data show CDR1 as LGHDT and CDR2 as YNNKEL (reference sequence). CDR3 length equals 15 residues.

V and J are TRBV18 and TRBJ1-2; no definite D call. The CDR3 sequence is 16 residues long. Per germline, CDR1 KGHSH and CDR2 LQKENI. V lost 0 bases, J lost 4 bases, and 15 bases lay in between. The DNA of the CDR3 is TGTGCCAGCTCACCACCGAATCCCGCTGCGGGCTATGGCTACACCTTC. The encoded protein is CASSPPNPAAGYGYTF.

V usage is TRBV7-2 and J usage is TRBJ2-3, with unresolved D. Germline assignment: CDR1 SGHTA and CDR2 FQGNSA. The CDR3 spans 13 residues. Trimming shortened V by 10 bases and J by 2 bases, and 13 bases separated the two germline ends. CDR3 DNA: TGTGCCAACTCGACTCCACCCACAGATACGCAGTATTTT. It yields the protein CANSTPPTDTQYF.

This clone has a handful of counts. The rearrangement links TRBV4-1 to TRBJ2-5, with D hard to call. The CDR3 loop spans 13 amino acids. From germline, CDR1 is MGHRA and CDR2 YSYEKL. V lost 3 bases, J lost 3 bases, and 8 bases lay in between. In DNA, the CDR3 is TGCGCCAGCAGCCACTGGCAGAAAGAGACCCAGTACTTC. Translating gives CASSHWQKETQYF.

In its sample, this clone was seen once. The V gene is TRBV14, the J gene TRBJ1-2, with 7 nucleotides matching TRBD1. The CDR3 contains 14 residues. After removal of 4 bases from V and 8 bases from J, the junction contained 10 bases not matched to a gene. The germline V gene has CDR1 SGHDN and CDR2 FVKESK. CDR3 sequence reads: CASSPLQGFGGYTF. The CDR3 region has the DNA TGTGCCAGCAGCCCGTTACAGGGGTTCGGGGGCTACACCTTC.

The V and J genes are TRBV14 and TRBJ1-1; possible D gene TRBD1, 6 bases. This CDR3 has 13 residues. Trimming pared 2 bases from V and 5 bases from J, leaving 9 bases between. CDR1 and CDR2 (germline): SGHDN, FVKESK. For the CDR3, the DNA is TGTGCCAGCAGCCAATCCGGACAGACTGAAGCTTTCTTT. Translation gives CASSQSGQTEAFF.

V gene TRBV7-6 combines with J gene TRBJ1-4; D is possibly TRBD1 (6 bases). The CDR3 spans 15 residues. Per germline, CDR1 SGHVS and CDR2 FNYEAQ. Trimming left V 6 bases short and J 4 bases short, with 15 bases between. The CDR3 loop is CASRKSGEINEKLFF. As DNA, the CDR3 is TGTGCCAGCAGGAAATCAGGGGAAATTAATGAAAAACTGTTTTTT.

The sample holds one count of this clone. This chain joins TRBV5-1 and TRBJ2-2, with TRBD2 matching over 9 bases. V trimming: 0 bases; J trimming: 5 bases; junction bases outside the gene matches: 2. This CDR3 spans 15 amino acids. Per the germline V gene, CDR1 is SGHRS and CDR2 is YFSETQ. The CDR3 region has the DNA TGCGCCAGCAGCTTGGAGACTAGCGGAACCGGGGAGCTGTTTTTT. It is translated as CASSLETSGTGELFF.

CDR3 amino acids: CASSYSRGGQETQYF. The CDR3 DNA is TGTGCCAGCAGTTACTCAAGGGGGGGCCAAGAGACCCAGTACTTC. The J gene is TRBJ2-5, the V gene TRBV6-5; D might be TRBD2 (7 bases). The CDR3 totals 15 residues. Germline CDR1 MNHEY, CDR2 SVGAGI. Trimming stripped 0 bases from V and 1 base from J, with 9 bases between.

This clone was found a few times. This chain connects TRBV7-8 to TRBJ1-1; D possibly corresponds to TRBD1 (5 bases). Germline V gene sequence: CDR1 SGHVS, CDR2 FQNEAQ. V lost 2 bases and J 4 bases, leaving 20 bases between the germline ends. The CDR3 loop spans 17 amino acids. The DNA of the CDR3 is TGTGCCAGCAGCTTACTCAGGGTAGGTGGCGGTGGCACTGAAGCTTTCTTT. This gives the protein CASSLLRVGGGGTEAFF.

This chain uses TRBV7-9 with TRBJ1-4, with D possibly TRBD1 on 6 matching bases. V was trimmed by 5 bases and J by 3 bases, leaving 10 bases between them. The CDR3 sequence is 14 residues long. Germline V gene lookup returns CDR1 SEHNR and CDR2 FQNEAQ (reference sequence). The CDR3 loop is CASSDGQSNEKLFF. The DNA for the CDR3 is TGTGCCAGCAGCGACGGACAGTCTAATGAAAAACTGTTTTTT.

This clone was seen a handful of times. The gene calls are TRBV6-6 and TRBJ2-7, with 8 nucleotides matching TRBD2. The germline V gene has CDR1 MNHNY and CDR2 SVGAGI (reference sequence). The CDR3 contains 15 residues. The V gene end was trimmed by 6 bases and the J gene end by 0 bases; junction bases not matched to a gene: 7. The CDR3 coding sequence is TGTGCCAGCAGGGAAAGCGGGGGAAACTCCTACGAGCAGTACTTC. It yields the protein CASRESGGNSYEQYF.

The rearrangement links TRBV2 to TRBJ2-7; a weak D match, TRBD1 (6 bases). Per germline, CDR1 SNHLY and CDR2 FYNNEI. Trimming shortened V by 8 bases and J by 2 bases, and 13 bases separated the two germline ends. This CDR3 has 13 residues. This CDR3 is CASGRQAAYEQYF. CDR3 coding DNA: TGTGCCAGCGGACGACAGGCCGCCTACGAGCAGTACTTC.